Reported below is one TCR beta chain. Its target is not known. Sequencing libraries made from TCR beta cDNA carried unique molecular identifiers. Each sample of about 0.9 to 10 million input T cells yielded about 500,000 cDNA molecules, so each molecule approximated one T cell. Via MiXCR, TCRdb re-called the PCR reads, giving one row per CDR3 protein. The sample has hundreds of thousands of distinct CDR3 sequences, about 40% seen once; the top ten hold about 1.5%. The data stem from a study of post-analysis software for immune sequencing data. Study-level results: There were about 5 TRBV segments more frequent in patients than controls, and TRBV5-6, TRBV5-1 and TRBV20-1 were among them. Significantly lower normalized Chao1 diversity was seen in multiple sclerosis patients than in controls.

The germline CDR1 and CDR2 sequences are LNHNV and YYDKDF (reference sequence). V was shortened by 9 bases and J by 4 bases, with 12 bases between the two germline ends. The CDR3 length is 13 residues. The sample consisted of blood. The genes are TRBV15 and TRBJ1-4; the D gene is possibly TRBD1 (5 bases). The TCR comes from a girl aged 5 to 17 with multiple sclerosis. Here the CDR3 reads CATARGLNEKLFF. The CDR3 DNA reads as TGTGCCACTGCTAGGGGCCTTAATGAAAAACTGTTTTTT.